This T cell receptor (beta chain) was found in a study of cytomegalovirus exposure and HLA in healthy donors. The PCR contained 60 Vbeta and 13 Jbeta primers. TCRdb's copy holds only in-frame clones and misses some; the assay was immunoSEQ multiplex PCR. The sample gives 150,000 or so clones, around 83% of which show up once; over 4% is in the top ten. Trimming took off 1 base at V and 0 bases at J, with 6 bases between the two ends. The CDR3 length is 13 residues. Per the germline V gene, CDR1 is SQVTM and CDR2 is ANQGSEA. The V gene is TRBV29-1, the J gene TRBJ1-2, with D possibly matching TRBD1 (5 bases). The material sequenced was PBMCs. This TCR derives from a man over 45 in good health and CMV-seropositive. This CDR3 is CSVEVTANYGYTF. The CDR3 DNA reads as TGCAGCGTTGAAGTGACAGCTAACTATGGCTACACCTTC. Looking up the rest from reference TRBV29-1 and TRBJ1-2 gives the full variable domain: SAVISQKPSRDICQRGTSLTIQCQVDSQVTMMFWYRQQPGQSLTLIATANQGSEATYESGFVIDKFPISRPNLTFSTLTVSNMSPEDSSIYLCSVEVTANYGYTFGSGTRLTVV.